This TCR beta chain was documented in a study of OX40 agonist ivuxolimab in advanced cancers. Overall study results and limits: Relative to CD4+, CD8+ T cells held more expanded clones on average.

Patients were ruled out by autoimmune disease history or systemic immunosuppression. Sampling times: baseline, cycle 4 day 1, cycle 7 day 1. Method: immunoSEQ multiplex PCR; TCRdb's copy keeps in-frame clones and lacks some. The sample lists 60,000 to 85,000 clones; about 88% were seen once. About this clone: What it recognizes is unknown.

The starting material was CD4+ or CD8+ T cells sorted from blood, obtained in a trial of the OX40 agonist ivuxolimab. The receptor's source is an adult with an advanced solid tumor such as melanoma, head and neck, liver or kidney cancer.

This chain's CDR3 is CATSRDFGQGSSYEQYF. CDR3 nucleotides: TGTGCCACCAGCAGAGATTTCGGACAGGGGTCCTCCTACGAGCAGTACTTC. This sequence joins TRBV15 and TRBJ2-7; 9 positions agree with TRBD1. V dropped 0 bases and J dropped 0; count of bases not matched to a gene: 6. The CDR3 extends over 17 amino acids. Germline-derived CDR1 and CDR2 are LNHNV and YYDKDF (reference sequence). Full variable domain (rest looked up from reference TRBV15 and TRBJ2-7): DAMVIQNPRYQVTQFGKPVTLSCSQTLNHNVMYWYQQKSSQAPKLLFHYYDKDFNNEADTPDNFQSRRPNTSFCFLDIRSPGLGDTAMYLCATSRDFGQGSSYEQYFGPGTRLTVT.